A single sample gave rise to the 18 T cell receptor beta chains below, sequenced in a study of PD-L1 blockade in urothelial cancer. The repertoire was sequenced with immunoSEQ multiplex PCR; TCRdb's copy has only in-frame clones and lacks some. The top ten hold around 16% of the sample, which has 30,000 to 40,000 clones, around 82% seen once. This specimen was PBMCs, taken around atezolizumab (anti-PD-L1) treatment. The source of these receptors is a man aged 55 to 70 with urothelial cancer.

In its sample, this clone was seen a few times. The chain uses TRBV5-1 and TRBJ1-4, with TRBD1 matching over 10 bases. J gave up 6 bases and V 3 bases, and 5 bases lay outside the gene matches. The germline V gene encodes CDR1 SGHRS and CDR2 YFSETQ. This CDR3 comprises 15 residues. The CDR3 DNA sequence: TGCGCCAGCAGCTCCGCCGGGACAGGGGATGAAAAACTGTTTTTT. It is translated as CASSSAGTGDEKLFF.

J is TRBJ1-2 and V is TRBV7-9, with a tentative D call TRBD1 (5 bases). Germline assignment: CDR1 SEHNR and CDR2 FQNEAQ (reference sequence). This CDR3 is built from 15 residues. The germline V and J ends were trimmed by 5 bases and 2 bases, with 15 bases remaining between them. CDR3 nucleotide sequence: TGTGCCAGCAGCCCATCAGGGCTTGGGAACTATGGCTACACCTTC. Translated: CASSPSGLGNYGYTF.

This clone has a single count. V gene TRBV6-6 combines with J gene TRBJ2-2; tentative D call: TRBD1 (6 bases). Trimming cost V 8 bases and J 0 bases, with 10 bases left between them. The CDR3 is 14 residues long. The germline V gene has CDR1 MNHNY and CDR2 SVGAGI (reference sequence). The CDR3 region has the DNA TGTGCCAGCGTAAGGACAGCGAACACCGGGGAGCTGTTTTTT. Residues: CASVRTANTGELFF.

This clone was observed a single time. This sequence joins TRBV5-1 and TRBJ2-5; D ambiguous. Germline lookup yields CDR1 SGHRS and CDR2 YFSETQ. With 3 bases removed from V and 2 bases from J, the gap between germline ends came to 8 bases. This CDR3 spans 13 amino acids. The CDR3 sequence is CASSSPGQETQYF. CDR3 in DNA: TGCGCCAGCAGCTCGCCCGGGCAAGAGACCCAGTACTTC.

This CDR3 reads CASSVTSADTQYF. The CDR3 nucleotides are TGTGCCAGCAGCGTCACTAGCGCAGATACGCAGTATTTT. V gene TRBV11-3 combines with J gene TRBJ2-3, with 7 bases matching TRBD2. CDR3 size: 13 residues. Unmatched junction bases numbered 3, after V lost 5 bases and J lost 4 bases. CDR1 and CDR2 (germline): SGHNT, YENEEA.

CDR3 sequence: CATQGAGELFF. The CDR3 DNA follows: TGTGCCACACAGGGGGCCGGGGAGCTGTTTTTT. The V gene is TRBV28, the J gene TRBJ2-2; 8 nucleotides line up with TRBD1. The CDR3 has 11 residues. Losses at the gene ends were 10 bases for V and 6 bases for J; bases not matched to a gene: 1. Germline lookup yields CDR1 MDHEN and CDR2 SYDVKM.

V gene TRBV6-5 combines with J gene TRBJ1-1; 9 bases are a match to TRBD1. The germline gives CDR1 MNHEY, CDR2 SVGAGI. CDR3 length: 15 residues. V trimming: 5 bases; J trimming: 3 bases; junction bases outside the gene matches: 7. The CDR3 sequence is CASSLTGGDDTEAFF. The CDR3 region has the DNA TGTGCCAGCAGTCTGACAGGGGGGGATGACACTGAAGCTTTCTTT.

The chain links TRBV14 to TRBJ2-1; TRBD2 agrees at 10 bases. Trimming at V came to 4 bases and at J to 2 bases, leaving 14 bases not matched to a gene. CDR3 length: 19 amino acids. Germline CDR1 and CDR2: SGHDN and FVKESK. The CDR3 region is CASSRLAGVPVDPYNEQFF. In DNA, the CDR3 is TGTGCCAGCAGCCGTCTAGCGGGAGTACCCGTGGATCCCTACAATGAGCAGTTCTTC.

This rearrangement joins TRBV27 to TRBJ1-5; the D is unclear. This CDR3 comprises 13 residues. Germline CDR1 MNHEY, CDR2 SMNVEV (reference sequence). The V end lost 7 bases, the J end lost 1 base, and 8 bases lay between the germline ends. This CDR3 is CASMRSSNQPQHF. CDR3 nucleotides: TGTGCCAGCATGAGATCAAGCAATCAGCCCCAGCATTTT.

The rearrangement joins TRBV4-2 to TRBJ2-7; 7 nucleotides agree with TRBD1. Per germline, CDR1 LGHNA and CDR2 YNFKEQ. The CDR3 is 14 amino acids. The junction had 3 bases not matched to a gene; V was cut back by 1 base and J by 3 bases. The CDR3 nucleotides are TGTGCCAGCAGCCAAGGAACAGGGGACTACGAGCAGTACTTC. Translation: CASSQGTGDYEQYF.

There are a few counts of this clone. The chain couples TRBV11-1 to TRBJ1-1; no firm D call. The CDR3 has 13 residues. Trimming removed 2 bases at V and 6 bases at J, with 10 bases between. CDR1 and CDR2 (germline): SGHAT, FQDESV (reference sequence). CDR3 coding DNA: TGTGCCAGCAGCTTACGGGAAAGGTCTGAAGCTTTCTTT. It translates to CASSLRERSEAFF.

The chain combines TRBV19 with TRBJ2-1; 9 nucleotides align to TRBD1. CDR1 is LNHDA, CDR2 SQIVND, per germline (reference sequence). CDR3 length: 13 residues. Losses at the gene ends were 5 bases for V and 12 bases for J; bases not matched to a gene: 8. The CDR3, as DNA: TGTGCCAGTAGTGCGGGACAGGGTGGTAGGCAGTTCTTC. Encoded protein: CASSAGQGGRQFF.

The genes are TRBV5-1 and TRBJ1-1; D may be TRBD1 (6 bases). Trimming removed 0 bases from V and 2 bases from J, with 11 bases in between. Germline loops: CDR1 SGHRS, CDR2 YFSETQ. The CDR3 is 15 residues long. CDR3 sequence: CASSLAGVDNTEAFF. The CDR3 DNA sequence: TGCGCCAGCAGCTTGGCAGGGGTAGATAACACTGAAGCTTTCTTT.

This sequence joins TRBV5-4 and TRBJ2-1, with 12 bases matching TRBD2. Trimming cost V 2 bases and J 4 bases; bases outside gene matches: 1. The V gene's germline CDR1 is SGHNT and CDR2 YYREEE (reference sequence). This CDR3 region has 15 residues. The CDR3 coding sequence is TGTGCCAGCAGCTTTACTAGCGGGGGGTACAATGAGCAGTTCTTC. Translation: CASSFTSGGYNEQFF.

The rearrangement uses TRBV27 and TRBJ2-7; D gene unclear. CDR3 length: 13 amino acids. V lost 3 bases and J 2 bases, leaving 8 bases between the germline ends. Germline V lookup: CDR1 MNHEY, CDR2 SMNVEV (reference sequence). The CDR3 bases are TGTGCCAGCAGTTTTAACAGCCCCTACGAGCAGTACTTC. This sequence encodes CASSFNSPYEQYF.

This chain uses TRBV5-1 with TRBJ1-6, with TRBD1 matching 7 bases. Germline assignment: CDR1 SGHRS and CDR2 YFSETQ. The CDR3 runs to 15 residues. Losses at the gene ends were 0 bases for V and 10 bases for J; bases not matched to a gene: 7. The CDR3 loop is CASSLEDRRGSPLHF. The CDR3 coding sequence is TGCGCCAGCAGCTTGGAGGACAGGAGGGGCTCACCCCTCCACTTT.

This clone was detected only once. The V and J genes are TRBV5-5 and TRBJ2-3; the D gene is possibly TRBD2 (5 bases). CDR3 length: 14 residues. The germline V gene has CDR1 SGHKS and CDR2 YYEKEE (reference sequence). Deletions cut 0 bases from V and 6 bases from J, with 11 bases between. DNA for the CDR3: TGTGCCAGCAGCTTGGGGCTAGCCTTGGATACGCAGTATTTT. It yields the protein CASSLGLALDTQYF.

DNA of the CDR3: TGTGCCAGCAGTACAGGGTTATCTTTCTATGGCTACACCTTC. Protein product: CASSTGLSFYGYTF. The chain carries TRBV6-1 and TRBJ1-2; TRBD1 might be the D (6 bases). This CDR3 is 14 amino acids long. Trimming took off 5 bases at V and 4 bases at J, with 14 bases between the two ends. Germline CDR1 and CDR2: MNHNS and SASEGT.